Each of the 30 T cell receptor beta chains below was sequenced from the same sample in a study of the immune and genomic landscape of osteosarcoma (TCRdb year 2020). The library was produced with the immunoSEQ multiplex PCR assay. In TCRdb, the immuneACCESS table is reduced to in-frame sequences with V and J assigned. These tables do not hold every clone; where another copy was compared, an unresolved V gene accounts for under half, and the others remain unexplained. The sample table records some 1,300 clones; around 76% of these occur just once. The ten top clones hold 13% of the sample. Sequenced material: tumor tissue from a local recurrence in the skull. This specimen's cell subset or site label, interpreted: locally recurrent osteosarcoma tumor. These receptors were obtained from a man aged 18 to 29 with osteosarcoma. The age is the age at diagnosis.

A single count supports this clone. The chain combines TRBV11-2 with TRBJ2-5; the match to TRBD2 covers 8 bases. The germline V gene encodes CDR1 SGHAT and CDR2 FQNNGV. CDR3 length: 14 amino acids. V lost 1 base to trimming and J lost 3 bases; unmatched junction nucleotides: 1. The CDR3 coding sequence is TGTGCCAGCAGCTTAGCGGGGGGGAAAGAGACCCAGTACTTC. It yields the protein CASSLAGGKETQYF.

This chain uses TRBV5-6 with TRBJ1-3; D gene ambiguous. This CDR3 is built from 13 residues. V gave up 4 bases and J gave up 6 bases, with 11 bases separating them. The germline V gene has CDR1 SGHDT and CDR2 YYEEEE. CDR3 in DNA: TGTGCCAGCAGCCTCGCCATGGAAAACACCATATATTTT. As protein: CASSLAMENTIYF. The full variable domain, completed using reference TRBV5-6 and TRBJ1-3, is DAGVTQSPTHLIKTRGQQVTLRCSPKSGHDTVSWYQQALGQGPQFIFQYYEEEERQRGNFPDRFSGHQFPNYSSELNVNALLLGDSALYLCASSLAMENTIYFGEGSWLTVV.

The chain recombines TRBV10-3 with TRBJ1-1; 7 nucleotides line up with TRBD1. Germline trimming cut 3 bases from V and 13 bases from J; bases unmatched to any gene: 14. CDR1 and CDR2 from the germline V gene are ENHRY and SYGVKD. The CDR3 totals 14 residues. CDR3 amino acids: CAISETLEDREGFF. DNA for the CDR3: TGTGCCATCAGTGAAACCCTTGAAGACAGGGAGGGTTTCTTT.

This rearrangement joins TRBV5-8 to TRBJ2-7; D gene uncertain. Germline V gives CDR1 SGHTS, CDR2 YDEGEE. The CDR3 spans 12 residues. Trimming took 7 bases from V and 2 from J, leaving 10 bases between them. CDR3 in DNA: TGTGCCAGCCGGCGGCAGACCTACGAGCAGTACTTC. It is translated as CASRRQTYEQYF.

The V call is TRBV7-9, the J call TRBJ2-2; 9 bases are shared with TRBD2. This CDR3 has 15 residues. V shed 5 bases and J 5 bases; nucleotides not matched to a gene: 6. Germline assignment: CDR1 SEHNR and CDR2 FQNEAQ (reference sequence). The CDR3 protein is CASSTGTSQTGELFF. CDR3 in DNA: TGTGCCAGCAGCACCGGGACTAGCCAAACCGGGGAGCTGTTTTTT.

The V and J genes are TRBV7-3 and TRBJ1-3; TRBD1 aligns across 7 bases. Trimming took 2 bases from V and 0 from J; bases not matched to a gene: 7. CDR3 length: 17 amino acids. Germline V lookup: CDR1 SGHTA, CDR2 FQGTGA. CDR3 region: CASSLALAGGSGNTIYF. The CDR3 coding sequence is TGTGCCAGCAGCTTAGCGCTGGCAGGGGGCTCTGGAAACACCATATATTTT. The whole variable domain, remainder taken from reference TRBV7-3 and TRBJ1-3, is GAGVSQTPSNKVTEKGKYVELRCDPISGHTALYWYRQSLGQGPEFLIYFQGTGAADDSGLPNDRFFAVRPEGSVSTLKIQRTERGDSAVYLCASSLALAGGSGNTIYFGEGSWLTVV.

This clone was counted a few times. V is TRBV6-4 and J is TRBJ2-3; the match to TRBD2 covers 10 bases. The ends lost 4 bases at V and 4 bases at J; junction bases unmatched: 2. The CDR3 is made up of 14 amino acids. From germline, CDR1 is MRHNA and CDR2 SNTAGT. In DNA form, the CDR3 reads TGTGCCAGCAGTGGGCTAGCGGGGGCAGATACGCAGTATTTT. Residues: CASSGLAGADTQYF.

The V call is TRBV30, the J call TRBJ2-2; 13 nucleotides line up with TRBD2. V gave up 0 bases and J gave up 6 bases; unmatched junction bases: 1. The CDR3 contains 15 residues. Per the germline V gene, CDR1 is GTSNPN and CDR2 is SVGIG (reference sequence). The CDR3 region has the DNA TGTGCCTGGAGTGTACTAGCGGGGGGGCCCGGGGAGCTGTTTTTT. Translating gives CAWSVLAGGPGELFF.

This CDR3 is CASSHRYGYTF. The DNA for the CDR3 is TGTGCCAGCAGTCACAGGTACGGCTACACCTTC. The chain is built from TRBV28 and TRBJ1-2; the D gene is possibly TRBD1 (5 bases). Germline lookup yields CDR1 MDHEN and CDR2 SYDVKM. The CDR3 loop spans 11 amino acids. Trimming shortened V by 5 bases and J by 8 bases, and 9 bases separated the two germline ends.

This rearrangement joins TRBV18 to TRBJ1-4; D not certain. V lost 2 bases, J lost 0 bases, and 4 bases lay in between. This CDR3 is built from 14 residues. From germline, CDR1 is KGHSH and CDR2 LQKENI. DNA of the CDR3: TGTGCCAGCTCACCAACTGCAACTAATGAAAAACTGTTTTTT. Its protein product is CASSPTATNEKLFF.

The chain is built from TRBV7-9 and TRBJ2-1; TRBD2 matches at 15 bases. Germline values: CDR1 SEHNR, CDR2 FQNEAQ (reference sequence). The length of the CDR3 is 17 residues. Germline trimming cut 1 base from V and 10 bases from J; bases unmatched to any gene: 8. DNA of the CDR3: TGTGCCAGCAGCTTAGGCGGACTAGCGGGGGGGACTTGGGAGCAGTTCTTC. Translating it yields CASSLGGLAGGTWEQFF.

The CDR3 DNA reads TGTGCCAGCAGTTTAACATCCGGGTCCTACGAGCAGTACTTC. Translating gives CASSLTSGSYEQYF. The V and J genes are TRBV27 and TRBJ2-7, with no clear D. V was cut by 2 bases and J by 1 base, with 9 bases left in between. The V gene's germline CDR1 is MNHEY and CDR2 SMNVEV (reference sequence). This CDR3 is 14 amino acids long.

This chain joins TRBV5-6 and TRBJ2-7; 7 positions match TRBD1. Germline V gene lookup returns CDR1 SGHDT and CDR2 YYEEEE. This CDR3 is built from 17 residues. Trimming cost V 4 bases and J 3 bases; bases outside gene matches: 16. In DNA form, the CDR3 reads TGTGCCAGCAGCCAAGACCCAGGGACAGTCCCTGGCTACGAGCAGTACTTC. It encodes CASSQDPGTVPGYEQYF.

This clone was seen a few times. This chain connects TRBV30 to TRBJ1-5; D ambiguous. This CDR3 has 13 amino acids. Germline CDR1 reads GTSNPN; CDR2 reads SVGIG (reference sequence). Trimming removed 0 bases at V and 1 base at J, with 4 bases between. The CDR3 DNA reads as TGTGCCTGGAGTGTTGGGAGCAATCAGCCCCAGCATTTT. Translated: CAWSVGSNQPQHF. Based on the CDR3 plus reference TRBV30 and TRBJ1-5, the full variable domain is SQTIHQWPATLVQPVGSPLSLECTVEGTSNPNLYWYRQAAGRGLQLLFYSVGIGQISSEVPQNLSASRPQDRQFILSSKKLLLSDSGFYLCAWSVGSNQPQHFGDGTRLSIL.

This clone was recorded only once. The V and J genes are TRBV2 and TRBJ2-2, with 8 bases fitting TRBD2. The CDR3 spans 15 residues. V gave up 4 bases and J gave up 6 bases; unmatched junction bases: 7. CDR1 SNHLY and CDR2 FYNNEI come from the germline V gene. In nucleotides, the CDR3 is TGTGCCAGCAGTGGGGGAGCGGGGGTTTCCGGGGAGCTGTTTTTT. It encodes CASSGGAGVSGELFF.

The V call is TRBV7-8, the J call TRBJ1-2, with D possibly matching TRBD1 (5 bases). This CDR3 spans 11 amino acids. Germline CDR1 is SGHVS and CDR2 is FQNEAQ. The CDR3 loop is CGTFTGYGYTF. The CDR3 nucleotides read TGTGGGACTTTCACAGGCTATGGCTACACCTTC.

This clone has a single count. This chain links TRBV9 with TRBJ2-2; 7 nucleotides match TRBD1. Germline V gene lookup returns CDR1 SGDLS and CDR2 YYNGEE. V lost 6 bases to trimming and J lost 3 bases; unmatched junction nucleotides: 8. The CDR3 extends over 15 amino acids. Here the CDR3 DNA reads TGTGCCAGCACTCCCGGACAGGTGCACACCGGGGAGCTGTTTTTT. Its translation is CASTPGQVHTGELFF.

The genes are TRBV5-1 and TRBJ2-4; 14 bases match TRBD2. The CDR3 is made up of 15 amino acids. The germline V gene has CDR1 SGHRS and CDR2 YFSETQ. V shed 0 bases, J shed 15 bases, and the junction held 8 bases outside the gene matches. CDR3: CASSLGGTSGGPVYF. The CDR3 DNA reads TGCGCCAGCAGCTTGGGAGGGACTAGCGGGGGCCCCGTGTACTTC.

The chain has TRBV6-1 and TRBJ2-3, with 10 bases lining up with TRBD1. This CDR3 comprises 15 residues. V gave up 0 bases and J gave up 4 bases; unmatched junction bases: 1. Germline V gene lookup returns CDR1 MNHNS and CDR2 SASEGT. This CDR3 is CASSEATGGADTQYF. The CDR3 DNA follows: TGTGCCAGCAGTGAAGCGACAGGGGGCGCAGATACGCAGTATTTT.

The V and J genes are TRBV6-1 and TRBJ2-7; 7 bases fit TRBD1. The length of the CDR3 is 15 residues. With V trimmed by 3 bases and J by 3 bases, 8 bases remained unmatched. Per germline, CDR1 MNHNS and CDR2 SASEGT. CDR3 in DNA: TGTGCCAGCAGTGAGACACCCGGGACAGACTACGAGCAGTACTTC. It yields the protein CASSETPGTDYEQYF.

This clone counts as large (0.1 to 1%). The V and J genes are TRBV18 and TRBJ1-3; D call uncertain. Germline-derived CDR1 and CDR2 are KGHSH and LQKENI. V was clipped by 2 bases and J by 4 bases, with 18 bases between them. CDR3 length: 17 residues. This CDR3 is CASSPGRAGGTGNTIYF. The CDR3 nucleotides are TGTGCCAGCTCACCAGGGCGGGCAGGTGGAACAGGAAACACCATATATTTT.

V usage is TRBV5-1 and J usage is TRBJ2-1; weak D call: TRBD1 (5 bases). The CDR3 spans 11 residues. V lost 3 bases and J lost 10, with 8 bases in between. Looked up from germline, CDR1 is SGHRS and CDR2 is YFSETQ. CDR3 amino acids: CASSSDTEQFF. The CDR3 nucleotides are TGCGCCAGCAGCTCGGACACCGAGCAGTTCTTC.

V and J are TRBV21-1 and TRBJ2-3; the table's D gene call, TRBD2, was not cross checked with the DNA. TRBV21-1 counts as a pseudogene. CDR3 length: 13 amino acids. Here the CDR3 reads CASSIEGGDTQYF. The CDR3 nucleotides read TGTGCCAGCAGCATTGAAGGCGGAGATACGCAGTATTTT.

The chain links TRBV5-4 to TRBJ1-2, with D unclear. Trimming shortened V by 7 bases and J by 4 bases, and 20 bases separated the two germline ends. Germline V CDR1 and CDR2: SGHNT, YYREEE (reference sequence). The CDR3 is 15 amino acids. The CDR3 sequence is CASCGSAGKTYGYTF. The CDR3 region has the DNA TGTGCCAGCTGTGGTAGCGCAGGAAAGACCTATGGCTACACCTTC.

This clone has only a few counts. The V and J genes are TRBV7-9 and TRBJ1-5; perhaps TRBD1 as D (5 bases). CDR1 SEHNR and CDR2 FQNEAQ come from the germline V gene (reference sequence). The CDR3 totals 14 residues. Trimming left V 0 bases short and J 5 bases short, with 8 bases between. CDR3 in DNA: TGTGCCAGCAGCTTAGCGGGGACGGATCAGCCCCAGCATTTT. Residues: CASSLAGTDQPQHF.

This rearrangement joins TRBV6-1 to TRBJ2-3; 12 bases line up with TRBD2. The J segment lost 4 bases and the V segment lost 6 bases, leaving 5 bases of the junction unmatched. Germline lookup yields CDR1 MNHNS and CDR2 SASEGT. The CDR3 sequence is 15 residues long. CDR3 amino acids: CASRATSGGSDTQYF. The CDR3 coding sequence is TGTGCCAGCAGGGCGACTAGCGGGGGTTCAGATACGCAGTATTTT.

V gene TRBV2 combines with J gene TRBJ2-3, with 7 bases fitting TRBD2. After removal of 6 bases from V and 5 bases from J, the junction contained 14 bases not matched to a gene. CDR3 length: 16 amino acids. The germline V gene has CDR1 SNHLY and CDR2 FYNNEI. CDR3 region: CASRPVPTSLGDTQYF. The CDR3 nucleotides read TGTGCCAGCAGACCCGTCCCGACTAGCTTAGGAGATACGCAGTATTTT.

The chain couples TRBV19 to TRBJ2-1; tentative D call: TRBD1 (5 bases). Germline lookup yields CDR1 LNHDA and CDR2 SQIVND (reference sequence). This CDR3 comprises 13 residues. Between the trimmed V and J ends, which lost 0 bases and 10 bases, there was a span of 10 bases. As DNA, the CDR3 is TGTGCCAGTAGTATAGACAGGGTACGGGAGCAGTTCTTC. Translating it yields CASSIDRVREQFF.

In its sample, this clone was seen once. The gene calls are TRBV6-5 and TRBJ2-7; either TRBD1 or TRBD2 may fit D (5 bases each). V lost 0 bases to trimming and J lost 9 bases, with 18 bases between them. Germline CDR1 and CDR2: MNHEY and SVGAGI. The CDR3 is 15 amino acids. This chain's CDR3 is CASSYSDTERGRQYF. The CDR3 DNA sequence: TGTGCCAGCAGTTACTCTGACACCGAGAGGGGAAGGCAGTACTTC.

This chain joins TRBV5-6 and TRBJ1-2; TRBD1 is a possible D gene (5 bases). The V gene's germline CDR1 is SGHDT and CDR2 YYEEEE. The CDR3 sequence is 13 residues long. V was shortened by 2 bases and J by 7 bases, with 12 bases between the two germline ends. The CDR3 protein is CASSFGTDTGYTF. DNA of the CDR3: TGTGCCAGCAGCTTCGGGACGGACACTGGCTACACCTTC.